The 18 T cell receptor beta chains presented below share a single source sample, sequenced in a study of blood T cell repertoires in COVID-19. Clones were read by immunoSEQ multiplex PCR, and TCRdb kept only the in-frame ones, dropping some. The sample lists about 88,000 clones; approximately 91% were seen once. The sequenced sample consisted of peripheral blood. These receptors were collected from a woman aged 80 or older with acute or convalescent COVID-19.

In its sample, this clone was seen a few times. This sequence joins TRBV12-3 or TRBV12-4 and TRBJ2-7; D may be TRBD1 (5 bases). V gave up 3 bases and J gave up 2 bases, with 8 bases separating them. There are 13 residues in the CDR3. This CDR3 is CASSFTGAYEQYF. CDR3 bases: TGTGCCAGCAGTTTTACAGGAGCCTACGAGCAGTACTTC.

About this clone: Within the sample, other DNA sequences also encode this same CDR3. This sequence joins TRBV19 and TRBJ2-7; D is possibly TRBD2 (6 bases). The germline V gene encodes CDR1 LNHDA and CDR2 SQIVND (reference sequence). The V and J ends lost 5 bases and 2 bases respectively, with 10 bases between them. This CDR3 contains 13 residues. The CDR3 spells CASSLTGAYEQYF. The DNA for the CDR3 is TGTGCCAGTAGTCTAACGGGGGCCTACGAGCAGTACTTC.

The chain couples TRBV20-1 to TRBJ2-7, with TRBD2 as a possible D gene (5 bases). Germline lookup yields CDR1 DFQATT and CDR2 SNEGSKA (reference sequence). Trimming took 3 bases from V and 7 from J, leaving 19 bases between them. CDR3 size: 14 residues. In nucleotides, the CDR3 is TGCAGTGCTAGTTCGGTGGGCGGGCCGGGGGAGCAGTACTTC. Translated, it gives CSASSVGGPGEQYF.

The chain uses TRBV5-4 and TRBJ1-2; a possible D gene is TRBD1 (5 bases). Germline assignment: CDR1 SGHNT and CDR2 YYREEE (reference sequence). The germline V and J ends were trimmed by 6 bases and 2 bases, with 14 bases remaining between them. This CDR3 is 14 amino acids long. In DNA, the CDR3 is TGTGCCAGCATTGAATTGCAGGGAAACTATGGCTACACCTTC. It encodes CASIELQGNYGYTF.

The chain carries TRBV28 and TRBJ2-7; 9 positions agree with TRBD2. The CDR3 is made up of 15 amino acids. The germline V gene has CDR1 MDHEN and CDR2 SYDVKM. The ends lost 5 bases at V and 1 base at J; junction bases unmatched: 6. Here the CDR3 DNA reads TGTGCCAGCAGTGTTAGCGGGAGTAGGTCCTACGAGCAGTACTTC. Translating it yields CASSVSGSRSYEQYF.

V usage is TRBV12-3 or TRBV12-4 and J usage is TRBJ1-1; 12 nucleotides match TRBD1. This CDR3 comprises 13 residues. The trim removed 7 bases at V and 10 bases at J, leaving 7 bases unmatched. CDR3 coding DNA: TGTGCCAGCACCAAGGGACAGGGGGCGAGAGCTTTCTTT. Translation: CASTKGQGARAFF.

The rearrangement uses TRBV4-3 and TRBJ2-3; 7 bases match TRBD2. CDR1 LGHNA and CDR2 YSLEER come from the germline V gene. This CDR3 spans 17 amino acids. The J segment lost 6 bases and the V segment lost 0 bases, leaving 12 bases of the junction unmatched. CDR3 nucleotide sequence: TGCGCCAGCAGCCAAGACCGTGGACTAGTGAGTGGGGATACGCAGTATTTT. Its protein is CASSQDRGLVSGDTQYF.

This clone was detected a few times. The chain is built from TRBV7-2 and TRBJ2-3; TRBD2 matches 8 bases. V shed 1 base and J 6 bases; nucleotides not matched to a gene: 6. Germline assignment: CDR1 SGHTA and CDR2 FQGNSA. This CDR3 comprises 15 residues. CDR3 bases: TGTGCCAGCAGCTTAGATGGACTAGCAAGTGATACGCAGTATTTT. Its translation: CASSLDGLASDTQYF.

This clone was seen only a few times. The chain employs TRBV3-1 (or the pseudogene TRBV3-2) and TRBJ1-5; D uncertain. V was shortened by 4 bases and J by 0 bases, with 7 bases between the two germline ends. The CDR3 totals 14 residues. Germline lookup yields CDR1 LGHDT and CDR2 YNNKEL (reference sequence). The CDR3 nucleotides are TGTGCCAGCAGCCCTGACAATAGCAATCAGCCCCAGCATTTT. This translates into CASSPDNSNQPQHF.

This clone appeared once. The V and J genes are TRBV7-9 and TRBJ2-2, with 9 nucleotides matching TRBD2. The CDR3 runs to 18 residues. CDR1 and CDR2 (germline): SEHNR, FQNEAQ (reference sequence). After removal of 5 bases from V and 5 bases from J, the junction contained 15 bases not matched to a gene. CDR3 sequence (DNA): TGTGCCAGCAGCCCCATAGGACCTAGCGGGGTATTAACCGGGGAGCTGTTTTTT. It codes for CASSPIGPSGVLTGELFF.

CDR3 bases: TGCAGCGTTGAAGGCCCCGGGACTAGCGGGAGGGGCCGGGGCACCGGGGAGCTGTTTTTT. Translating it yields CSVEGPGTSGRGRGTGELFF. The V call is TRBV29-1, the J call TRBJ2-2; 16 bases fit TRBD2. This CDR3 has 20 residues. Germline CDR1 and CDR2: SQVTM and ANQGSEA. V lost 1 base and J lost 4; bases outside the gene matches: 12.

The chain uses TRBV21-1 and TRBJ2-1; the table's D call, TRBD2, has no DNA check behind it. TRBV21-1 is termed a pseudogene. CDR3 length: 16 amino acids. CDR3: CASSLRLAGGFDEQFF. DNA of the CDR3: TGTGCCAGCAGCCTCCGACTAGCGGGAGGTTTCGATGAGCAGTTCTTC.

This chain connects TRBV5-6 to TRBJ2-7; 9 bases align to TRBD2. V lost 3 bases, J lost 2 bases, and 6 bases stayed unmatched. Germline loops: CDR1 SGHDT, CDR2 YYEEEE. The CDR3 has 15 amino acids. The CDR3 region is CASSSTAGGPYEQYF. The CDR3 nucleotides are TGTGCCAGCAGCTCAACAGCGGGAGGACCCTACGAGCAGTACTTC.

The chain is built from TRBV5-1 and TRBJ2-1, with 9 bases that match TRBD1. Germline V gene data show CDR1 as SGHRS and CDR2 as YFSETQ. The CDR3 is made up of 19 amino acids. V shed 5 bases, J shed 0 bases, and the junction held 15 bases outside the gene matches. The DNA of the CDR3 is TGCGCCAGCAGATCCGGGACAGGGCTGAGGACTTACTCCTACAATGAGCAGTTCTTC. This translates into CASRSGTGLRTYSYNEQFF.

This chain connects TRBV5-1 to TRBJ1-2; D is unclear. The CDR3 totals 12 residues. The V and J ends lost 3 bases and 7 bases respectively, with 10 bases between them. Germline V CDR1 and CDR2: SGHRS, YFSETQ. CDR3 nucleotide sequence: TGCGCCAGCAGCTCGACATTCTTTGGCTACACCTTC. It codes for CASSSTFFGYTF.

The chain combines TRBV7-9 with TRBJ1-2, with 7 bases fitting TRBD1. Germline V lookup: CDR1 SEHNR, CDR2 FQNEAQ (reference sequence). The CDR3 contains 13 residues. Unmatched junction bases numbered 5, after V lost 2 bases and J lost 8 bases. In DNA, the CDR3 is TGTGCCAGCAGCTTACCAACAGGGGTCGGCTACACCTTC. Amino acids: CASSLPTGVGYTF.

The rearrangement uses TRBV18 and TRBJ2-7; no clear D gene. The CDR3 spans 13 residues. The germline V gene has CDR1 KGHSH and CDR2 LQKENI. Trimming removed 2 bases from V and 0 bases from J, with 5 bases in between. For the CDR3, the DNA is TGTGCCAGCTCACCAGGTAGCTCCTACGAGCAGTACTTC. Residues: CASSPGSSYEQYF. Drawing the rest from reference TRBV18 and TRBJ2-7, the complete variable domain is NAGVMQNPRHLVRRRGQEARLRCSPMKGHSHVYWYRQLPEEGLKFMVYLQKENIIDESGMPKERFSAEFPKEGPSILRIQQVVRGDSAAYFCASSPGSSYEQYFGPGTRLTVT.

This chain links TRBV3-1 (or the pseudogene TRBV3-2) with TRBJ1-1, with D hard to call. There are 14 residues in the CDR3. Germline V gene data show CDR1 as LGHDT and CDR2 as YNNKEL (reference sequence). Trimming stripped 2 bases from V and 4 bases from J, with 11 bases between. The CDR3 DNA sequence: TGTGCCAGCAGCCAACCGACGGGAGGCACTGAAGCTTTCTTT. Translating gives CASSQPTGGTEAFF.